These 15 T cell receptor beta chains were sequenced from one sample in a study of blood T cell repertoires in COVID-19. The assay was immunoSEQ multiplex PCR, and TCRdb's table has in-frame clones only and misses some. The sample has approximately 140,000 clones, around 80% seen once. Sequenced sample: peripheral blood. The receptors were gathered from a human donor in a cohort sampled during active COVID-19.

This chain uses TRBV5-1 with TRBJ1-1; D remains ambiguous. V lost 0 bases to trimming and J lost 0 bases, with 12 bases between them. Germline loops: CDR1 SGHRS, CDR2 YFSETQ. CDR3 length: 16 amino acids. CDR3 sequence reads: CASSLEGRGVNTEAFF. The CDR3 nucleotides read TGCGCCAGCAGCTTGGAAGGTCGAGGAGTGAACACTGAAGCTTTCTTT.

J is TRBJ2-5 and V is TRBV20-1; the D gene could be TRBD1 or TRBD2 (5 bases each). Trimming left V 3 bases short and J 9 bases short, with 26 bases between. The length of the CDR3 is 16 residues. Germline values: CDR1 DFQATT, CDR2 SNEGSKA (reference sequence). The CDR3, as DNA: TGCAGTGCTAGTAGCGCGGACAAGACGCTATCTGAACCCCAGTACTTC. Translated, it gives CSASSADKTLSEPQYF.

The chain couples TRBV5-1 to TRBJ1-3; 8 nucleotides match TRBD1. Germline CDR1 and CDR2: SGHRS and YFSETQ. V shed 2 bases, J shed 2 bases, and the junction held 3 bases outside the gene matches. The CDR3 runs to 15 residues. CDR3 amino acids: CASSFGQGAGNTIYF. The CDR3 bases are TGCGCCAGCAGCTTTGGACAGGGCGCTGGAAACACCATATATTTT.

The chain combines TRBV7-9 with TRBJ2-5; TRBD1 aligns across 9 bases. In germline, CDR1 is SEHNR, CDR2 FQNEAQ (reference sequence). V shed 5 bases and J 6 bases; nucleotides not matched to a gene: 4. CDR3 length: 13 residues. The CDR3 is CASSLGQGKTQYF. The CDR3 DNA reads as TGTGCCAGCAGCCTGGGACAGGGAAAGACCCAGTACTTC.

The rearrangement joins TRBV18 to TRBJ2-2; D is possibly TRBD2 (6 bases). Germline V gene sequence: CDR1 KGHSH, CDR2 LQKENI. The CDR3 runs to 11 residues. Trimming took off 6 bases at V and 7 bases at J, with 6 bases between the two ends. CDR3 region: CASSGSGELFF. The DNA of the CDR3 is TGTGCCAGCTCCGGGAGCGGGGAGCTGTTTTTT.

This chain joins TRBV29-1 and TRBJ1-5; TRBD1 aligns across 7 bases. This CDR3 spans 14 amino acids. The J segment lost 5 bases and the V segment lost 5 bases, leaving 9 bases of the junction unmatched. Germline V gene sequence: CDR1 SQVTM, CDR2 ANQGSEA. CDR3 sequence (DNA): TGCAGCGTTCTTTTAGACAGGGCAGATCAGCCCCAGCATTTT. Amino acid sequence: CSVLLDRADQPQHF.

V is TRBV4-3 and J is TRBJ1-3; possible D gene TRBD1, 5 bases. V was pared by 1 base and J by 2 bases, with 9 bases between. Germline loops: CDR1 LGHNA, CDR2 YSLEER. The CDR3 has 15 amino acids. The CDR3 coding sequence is TGCGCCAGCAGCCAAGGGGGGACTGCTGGAAACACCATATATTTT. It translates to CASSQGGTAGNTIYF.

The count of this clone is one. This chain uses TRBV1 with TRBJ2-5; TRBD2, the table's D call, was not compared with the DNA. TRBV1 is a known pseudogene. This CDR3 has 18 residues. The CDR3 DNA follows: TGCACCAGCAGCCAAGTCCCACTAGCGGGGGGCAAATCGGGGACCCAGTACTTC. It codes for CTSSQVPLAGGKSGTQYF.

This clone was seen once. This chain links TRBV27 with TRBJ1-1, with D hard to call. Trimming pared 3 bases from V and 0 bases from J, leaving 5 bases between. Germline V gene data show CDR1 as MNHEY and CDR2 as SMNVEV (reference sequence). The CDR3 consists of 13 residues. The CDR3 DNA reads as TGTGCCAGCAGTTTGCAGGTGAACACTGAAGCTTTCTTT. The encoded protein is CASSLQVNTEAFF.

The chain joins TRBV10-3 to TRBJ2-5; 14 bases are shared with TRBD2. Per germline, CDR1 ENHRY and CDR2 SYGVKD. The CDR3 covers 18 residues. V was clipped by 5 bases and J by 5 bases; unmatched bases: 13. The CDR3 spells CAISPNTGTSGGRETQYF. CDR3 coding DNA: TGTGCCATCAGTCCCAACACCGGGACTAGCGGGGGTAGGGAGACCCAGTACTTC.

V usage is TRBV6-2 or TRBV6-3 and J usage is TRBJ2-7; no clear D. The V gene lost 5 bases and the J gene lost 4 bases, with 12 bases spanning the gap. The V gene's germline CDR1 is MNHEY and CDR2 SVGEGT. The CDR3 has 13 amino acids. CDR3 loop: CASSPRIPYEQYF. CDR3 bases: TGTGCCAGCAGTCCGAGGATACCTTACGAGCAGTACTTC.

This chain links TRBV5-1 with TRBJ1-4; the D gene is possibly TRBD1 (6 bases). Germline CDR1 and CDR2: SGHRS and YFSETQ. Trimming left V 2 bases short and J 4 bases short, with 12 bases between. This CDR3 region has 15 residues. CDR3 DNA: TGCGCCAGCAGCTTACAGGGTCTTAATAATGAAAAACTGTTTTTT. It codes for CASSLQGLNNEKLFF.

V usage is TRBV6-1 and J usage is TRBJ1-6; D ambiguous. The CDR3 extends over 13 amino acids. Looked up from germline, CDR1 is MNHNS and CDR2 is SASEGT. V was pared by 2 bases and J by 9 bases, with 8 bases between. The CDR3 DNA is TGTGCCAGCAGTGAACGAGCGGGTTCACCCCTCCACTTT. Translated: CASSERAGSPLHF.

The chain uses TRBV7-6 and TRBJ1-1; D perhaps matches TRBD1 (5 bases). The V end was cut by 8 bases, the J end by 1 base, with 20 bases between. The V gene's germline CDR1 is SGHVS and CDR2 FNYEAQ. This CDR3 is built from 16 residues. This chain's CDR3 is CASSLGQGGSNTEAFF. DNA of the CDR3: TGTGCCAGCTCACTTGGGCAGGGCGGATCGAACACTGAAGCTTTCTTT.

CDR3 sequence: CASSEATGLYEQYF. The CDR3 region has the DNA TGTGCCAGCAGTGAGGCGACAGGGCTGTACGAGCAGTACTTC. This sequence joins TRBV2 and TRBJ2-7, with 7 bases that match TRBD1. Per germline, CDR1 SNHLY and CDR2 FYNNEI. V dropped 3 bases and J dropped 4; count of bases not matched to a gene: 6. The CDR3 sequence is 14 residues long. The full variable domain, with the rest looked up from reference TRBV2 and TRBJ2-7, is EPEVTQTPSHQVTQMGQEVILRCVPISNHLYFYWYRQILGQKVEFLVSFYNNEISEKSEIFDDQFSVERPDGSNFTLKIRSTKLEDSAMYFCASSEATGLYEQYFGPGTRLTVT.